The clone carrying this TCR beta chain showed up many times. This sample is drawn from a study of T cells in Graves' hyperthyroidism and ophthalmopathy. Amplified TCR beta CDR3 regions derived from RNA transcripts. HTBI primers drove first-round RT-PCR of the TCR CDR3. TCRdb re-derived calls from the multiplex PCR reads in MiXCR, one entry per CDR3 protein. This sample has some 690,000 distinct CDR3 sequences, with 15% to 20% found just once. The definition of stable Graves' hyperthyroidism was no ophthalmopathy progression within 18 months. Out of approximately 9.9 ml of fresh peripheral blood came the PBMCs. V lost 4 bases to trimming and J lost 2 bases, with 12 bases between them. This CDR3 is built from 15 residues. Germline V lookup: CDR1 MNHNS, CDR2 SASEGT.

The chain carries TRBV6-1 and TRBJ2-1, with D perhaps matching TRBD1 or TRBD2 (5 bases each). This receptor was identified in a man between 50 and 59 years old with Graves' hyperthyroidism. Sequencing used blood. CDR3 DNA: TGTGCCAGCAGTGGTTCGGGGACCCCCTACAATGAGCAGTTCTTC. This gives the protein CASSGSGTPYNEQFF.